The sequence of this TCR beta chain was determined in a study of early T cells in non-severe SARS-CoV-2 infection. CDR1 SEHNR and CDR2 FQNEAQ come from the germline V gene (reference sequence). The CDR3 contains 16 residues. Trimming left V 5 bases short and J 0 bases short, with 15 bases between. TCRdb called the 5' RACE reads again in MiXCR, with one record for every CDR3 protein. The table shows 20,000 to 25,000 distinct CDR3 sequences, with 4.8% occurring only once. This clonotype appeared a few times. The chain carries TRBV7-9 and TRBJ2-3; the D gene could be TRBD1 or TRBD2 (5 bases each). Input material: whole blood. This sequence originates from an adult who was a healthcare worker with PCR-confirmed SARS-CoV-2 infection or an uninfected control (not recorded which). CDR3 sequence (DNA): TGTGCCAGCAGCCTCCCTCCAGGGAGAAGCACAGATACGCAGTATTTT. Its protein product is CASSLPPGRSTDTQYF.